These T cell receptor beta chains were read from a single sample in a study of T cells in Graves' hyperthyroidism and ophthalmopathy. One entry per CDR3 protein results from TCRdb running MiXCR on the multiplex PCR reads. Of 110,000 to 150,000 distinct CDR3 sequences in the sample, about 20% were seen once. Material for sequencing was blood. The receptor set was obtained from a woman between 50 and 59 years old with Graves' hyperthyroidism that later progressed to Graves' ophthalmopathy. CDR3s include the opening cysteine and the closing phenylalanine or tryptophan. The D gene is left open where the match is weak. Size tells how often a clone was seen (once, few, many) or the class of an expanded clone, and some rows leave it out.

abundance	v_gene	j_gene	d_gene	CDR3nt	CDR3aa
few	TRBV6-1	TRBJ2-1	TRBD2	TGTGCCAGCAGGACAGTGGGCGGGGGTTACAATGAGCAGTTCTTC	CASRTVGGGYNEQFF
many	TRBV6-1	TRBJ1-6	NA	TGTGCCAGCAGACCTACCGGGACGGGATATAATTCACCCCTCCACTTT	CASRPTGTGYNSPLHF
few	TRBV20-1	TRBJ1-4	TRBD1	TGCAGTGCACCGGGACAGGAGACCCGACAGACTAATGAAAAACTGTTTTTT	CSAPGQETRQTNEKLFF
many	TRBV6-1	TRBJ2-3	TRBD1	TGTGCCAGCGGTATGGGACAGGGGCAGGATACGCAGTATTTT	CASGMGQGQDTQYF
few	TRBV25-1	TRBJ2-1	NA	TGTGCCGTGTTGGGCCTAGGGGTGGGAGTAAATGAGCAGTTCTTC	CAVLGLGVGVNEQFF
NA	TRBV6-1	TRBJ1-2	NA	TGTGCCAGCAGCCCCTTCGGCTCGGCTGGTGGCTACACCTTC	CASSPFGSAGGYTF
NA	TRBV30	TRBJ2-7	NA	TGTGCCGCGCCGGGACGGGGGCCGGACGAGCAGTACTTC	CAAPGRGPDEQYF
NA	TRBV7-2	TRBJ1-5	NA	TGTGCCAGCAGCTCACGCAGGGACAATCAGCCCCAGCATTTT	CASSSRRDNQPQHF
many	TRBV28	TRBJ2-1	NA	TGTGCCAGCAGTTTAAGATCGTCCGGATCTAATGAGCAGTTCTTC	CASSLRSSGSNEQFF
NA	TRBV28	TRBJ2-3	TRBD2	TGTGCCACAATCCTAACGGGGGGGATTAGCACAGATACGCAGTATTTT	CATILTGGISTDTQYF
few	TRBV4-2	TRBJ2-2	NA	TGTGCCAGCAGCCAAGAGATGCTGGGGGCTTTATTTTTT	CASSQEMLGALFF
many	TRBV18	TRBJ1-2	NA	TGTGCCAGCTCACCACGGTTTGGGGAAGGCTATGGCTACACCTTC	CASSPRFGEGYGYTF
many	TRBV20-1	TRBJ1-5	TRBD1	TGCAGTGCTCCCGGGACAGGGGCTGTGAGCAATCAGCCCCAGCATTTT	CSAPGTGAVSNQPQHF
NA	TRBV20-1	TRBJ2-3	TRBD2	TGCAGTGCTAGATCAGGAGCGGGACGCACAGATACGCAGTATTTT	CSARSGAGRTDTQYF
many	TRBV15	TRBJ2-3	NA	TGTGCCACCAGCAGAGGGGATGGACGCCAAGATACGCAGTATTTT	CATSRGDGRQDTQYF